Listed below are T cell receptor beta chains from one sample, sequenced in a study of T cells after yellow fever vaccination. TCRdb independently ran MiXCR on the 5' RACE reads; one entry per CDR3 protein. This sample has a few hundred thousand distinct CDR3 sequences, with roughly 8.4% found just once. This material consisted of PBMCs, taken about 41 days after the first yellow fever vaccination. These receptors were taken from a man aged 18 to 30 who received the YFV17D yellow fever vaccine. The CDR3 runs from the conserved cysteine through the conserved F or W. Fields, in order: J gene, V gene, clone size, CDR3 length, D gene, CDR3 protein, CDR3 DNA. D genes are given only for firm matches. The listing skips clone size in some rows; elsewhere it reads once, few, many or a size class.

TRBJ1-3,TRBV12-3/TRBV12-4,many,13,TRBD1,CASRQGAGNTIYF,TGTGCCAGCAGACAGGGGGCTGGAAACACCATATATTTT
TRBJ2-5,TRBV15,few,14,-,CATSRVRDGETQYF,TGTGCCACCAGCAGAGTCAGGGATGGAGAGACCCAGTACTTC
TRBJ2-7,TRBV5-1,-,15,TRBD1,CASSLVAQGVGEQYF,TGCGCCAGCAGCTTGGTAGCGCAGGGGGTCGGCGAGCAGTACTTC
TRBJ1-2,TRBV6-4,-,14,-,CASNPEMGVHGYTF,TGTGCCAGCAACCCCGAGATGGGGGTCCATGGCTACACCTTC
TRBJ1-1,TRBV11-2,few,16,-,CASSLKWGRLNTEAFF,TGTGCCAGCAGCCTTAAATGGGGGCGATTGAACACTGAAGCTTTCTTT
TRBJ2-1,TRBV5-4,-,14,-,CASSLMGSYNEQFF,TGTGCCAGCAGCTTGATGGGGTCCTACAATGAGCAGTTCTTC
TRBJ2-7,TRBV12-3/TRBV12-4,-,17,-,CASSLTRRTGLPYEQYF,TGTGCCAGCAGTTTAACTCGGCGGACGGGCCTTCCCTACGAGCAGTACTTC
TRBJ1-2,TRBV5-5,few,12,TRBD1,CASEDRAYGYTF,TGTGCCAGCGAGGACAGGGCCTATGGCTACACCTTC
TRBJ1-2,TRBV7-9,few,17,TRBD1,CASSSQPYGAGGDGYTF,TGTGCCAGCAGCTCCCAACCATACGGCGCAGGGGGCGATGGCTACACCTTC
TRBJ2-5,TRBV11-2,-,14,-,CASSLSPSQETQYF,TGTGCCAGCAGTCTTTCACCAAGCCAAGAGACCCAGTACTTC
TRBJ1-6,TRBV9,-,15,-,CASSSSGSYNSPLHF,TGTGCCAGCAGTTCATCTGGCTCCTATAATTCACCCCTCCACTTT
TRBJ2-3,TRBV4-3,many,17,TRBD2,CASSQVPSGGAGDTQYF,TGCGCCAGCAGCCAAGTCCCTAGCGGGGGGGCGGGAGATACGCAGTATTTT
TRBJ1-4,TRBV7-2,-,16,TRBD1,CASSLRTGSTNEKLFF,TGTGCCAGCAGCTTGAGGACAGGCTCAACTAATGAAAAACTGTTTTTT
TRBJ1-6,TRBV7-8,few,14,-,CASSLPLPDSPLHF,TGTGCCAGCAGCTTACCGCTTCCGGATTCACCCCTCCACTTT
TRBJ1-5,TRBV7-9,many,12,-,CATQRIDQPQHF,TGTGCCACCCAAAGGATAGATCAGCCCCAGCATTTT
TRBJ2-7,TRBV10-3,few,16,TRBD1,CAINGPPGQGSDEQYF,TGTGCCATCAATGGACCCCCGGGACAGGGGTCCGACGAGCAGTACTTC
TRBJ1-1,TRBV5-1,few,14,-,CASSLSLGGTEAFF,TGCGCCAGCAGCTTGAGTTTAGGAGGGACTGAAGCTTTCTTT
TRBJ2-3,TRBV6-1,-,15,TRBD1,CASRDLGTGSDTQYF,TGTGCCAGCAGGGACTTAGGGACAGGGTCAGATACGCAGTATTTT
TRBJ1-6,TRBV7-2,-,14,TRBD1,CASSVGQGISPLHF,TGTGCCAGCAGCGTAGGACAGGGTATTTCACCCCTCCACTTT
TRBJ1-6,TRBV12-3/TRBV12-4,-,14,-,CASKAGSYNSPLHF,TGTGCCAGCAAGGCGGGCTCCTATAATTCACCCCTCCACTTT
TRBJ2-3,TRBV7-7,few,17,-,CASSSSGTPFSTDTQYF,TGTGCCAGCAGCTCATCCGGGACTCCCTTTAGCACAGATACGCAGTATTTT
TRBJ2-7,TRBV12-3/TRBV12-4,-,12,-,CASSLRGEEQYF,TGTGCCAGCAGTTTGAGGGGTGAAGAGCAGTACTTC
TRBJ2-1,TRBV7-2,few,15,TRBD1,CASSSLTGKEGEQFF,TGTGCCAGCAGCTCGTTGACAGGGAAGGAAGGTGAGCAGTTCTTC
TRBJ2-1,TRBV19,few,15,TRBD2,CASSILGLSYNEQFF,TGTGCCAGTAGTATATTGGGACTATCCTACAATGAGCAGTTCTTC
TRBJ1-4,TRBV20-1,-,14,TRBD1,CSADQGANYEKLFF,TGCAGTGCTGACCAGGGGGCTAATTACGAAAAACTGTTTTTT
TRBJ1-6,TRBV20-1,many,14,-,CSAGQSSYNSPLHF,TGCAGTGCTGGACAGAGCTCCTATAATTCACCCCTCCACTTT
TRBJ1-1,TRBV7-8,many,15,-,CASSPSLGANTEAFF,TGTGCCAGCAGCCCGTCTTTGGGGGCGAACACTGAAGCTTTCTTT
TRBJ2-3,TRBV5-6,few,15,-,CASSSHRDAGDTQYF,TGTGCCAGCAGTTCCCACCGGGACGCGGGGGATACGCAGTATTTT
TRBJ1-4,TRBV18,-,15,-,CASSREAATNEKLFF,TGTGCCAGCTCACGCGAGGCTGCAACTAATGAAAAACTGTTTTTT
TRBJ2-1,TRBV4-3,-,14,-,CASSQEEGYNEQFF,TGCGCCAGCAGCCAAGAAGAAGGTTACAATGAGCAGTTCTTC
TRBJ2-1,TRBV20-1,few,15,-,CSARDRRGSQWEQFF,TGCAGTGCTAGAGATAGGAGGGGATCACAATGGGAGCAGTTCTTC
TRBJ2-3,TRBV3-1,-,14,-,CASSQWAVTDTQYF,TGTGCCAGCAGCCAATGGGCGGTCACAGATACGCAGTATTTT